Detailed here is one TCR beta chain. Its matching antigen is unknown. This CDR3 is 14 amino acids long. The germline V gene has CDR1 SGHRS and CDR2 YFSETQ. Trimming took off 5 bases at V and 3 bases at J, with 12 bases between the two ends. Controls were healthy donors chosen to match patients in age and sex. About 0.5 to 1 ug RNA was reverse transcribed with random hexamers. Amplification of TCR beta CDR3 was carried out by immunoSEQ multiplex PCR, which covered 54 Vbeta and 13 Jbeta segments. MiXCR, applied by TCRdb to the immunoSEQ multiplex PCR reads, yields one record per CDR3 protein. The sample lists 150,000 to 200,000 distinct CDR3 sequences, approximately 93% seen once, with 0.09% to 0.12% in the top ten. The sample belongs to a study of CD8 T cells in Susac syndrome. The study's findings and limits: The study admitted that it had a relatively small number of individuals in its TCR sequencing and HLA analysis.

The V and J genes are TRBV5-1 and TRBJ1-3; D remains ambiguous. The sample consisted of CD4+ T cells from PBMCs. The sequence was obtained from a human donor in good health. The CDR3 DNA reads TGCGCCAGCAGGGACTACTGGAATGGAAACACCATATATTTT. It encodes CASRDYWNGNTIYF.